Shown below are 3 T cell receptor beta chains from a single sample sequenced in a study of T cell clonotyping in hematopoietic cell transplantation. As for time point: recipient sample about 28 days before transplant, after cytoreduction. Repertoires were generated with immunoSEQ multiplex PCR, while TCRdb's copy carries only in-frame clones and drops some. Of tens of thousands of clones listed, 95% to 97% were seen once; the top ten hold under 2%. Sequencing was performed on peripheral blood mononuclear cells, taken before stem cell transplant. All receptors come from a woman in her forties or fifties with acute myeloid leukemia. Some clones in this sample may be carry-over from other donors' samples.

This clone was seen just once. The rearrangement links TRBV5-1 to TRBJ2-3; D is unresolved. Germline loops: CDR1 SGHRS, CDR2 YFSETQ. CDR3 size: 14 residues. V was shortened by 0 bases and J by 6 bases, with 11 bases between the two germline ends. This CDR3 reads CASSLVSSWDTQYF. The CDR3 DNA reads TGCGCCAGCAGCTTGGTTTCCAGCTGGGATACGCAGTATTTT.

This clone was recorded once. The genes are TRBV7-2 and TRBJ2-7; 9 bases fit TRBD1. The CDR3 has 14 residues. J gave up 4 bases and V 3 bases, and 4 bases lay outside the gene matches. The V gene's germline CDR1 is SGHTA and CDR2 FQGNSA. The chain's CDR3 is CASSFRDRVYEQYF. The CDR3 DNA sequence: TGTGCCAGCAGCTTCCGGGACAGGGTGTACGAGCAGTACTTC.

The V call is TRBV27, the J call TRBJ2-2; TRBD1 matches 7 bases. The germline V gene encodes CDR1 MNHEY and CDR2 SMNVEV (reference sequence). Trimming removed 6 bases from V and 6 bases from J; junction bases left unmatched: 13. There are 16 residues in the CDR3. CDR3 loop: CASSQNPGDSPGELFF. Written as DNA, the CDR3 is TGTGCCAGCAGCCAGAATCCCGGGGACAGCCCCGGGGAGCTGTTTTTT.